This entry lists 13 T cell receptor beta chains sequenced from one sample in a study of circulating and synovial CD4+ cells in juvenile arthritis (dated by TCRdb to the mid-2010s). Receptor libraries were prepared by the immunoSEQ multiplex PCR assay. Sourced from immuneACCESS, this table was stored by TCRdb with only in-frame sequences that have V and J called. A share of the clones is absent; for the studies checked, an unresolved V gene accounts for under half, and the remainder has no known explanation. The sample table records roughly 2,000 clones; 75% to 95% of these occur just once. Less than 3.5% of the sample is taken by the ten largest. The sequenced material came from HLA-DR+ CD4+ T cells from blood. The cell subset or site label, as the study defines it: circulating pathogenic-like lymphocytes, sorted as HLA-DR+CD14-CD3+CD4+CD25low/- blood T cells. The receptor source for this set is a human patient with juvenile idiopathic arthritis. Some clones in this sample may be carry-over from other donors' samples.

V and J are TRBV30 and TRBJ2-7; 10 bases match TRBD2. Trimming at V came to 2 bases and at J to 3 bases, leaving 10 bases not matched to a gene. The CDR3 has 16 residues. Germline assignment: CDR1 GTSNPN and CDR2 SVGIG (reference sequence). In nucleotides, the CDR3 is TGTGCCTGGAGTAATCCCCGGGGACTAGCGATCTACGAGCAGTACTTC. Residues: CAWSNPRGLAIYEQYF.

The chain is built from TRBV6-5 and TRBJ1-1; 7 nucleotides line up with TRBD1. The junction had 4 bases not matched to a gene; V was cut back by 0 bases and J by 6 bases. The CDR3 extends over 14 amino acids. The germline V gene has CDR1 MNHEY and CDR2 SVGAGI. In DNA, the CDR3 is TGTGCCAGCAGTTACTCGACAGGGACGGCTGAAGCTTTCTTT. As protein: CASSYSTGTAEAFF.

A word on this clone: Other DNA variants within this sample encode the same CDR3. The chain joins TRBV4-3 to TRBJ1-6; no clear D. The CDR3 spans 16 residues. CDR1 is LGHNA, CDR2 YSLEER, per germline. V was shortened by 0 bases and J by 6 bases, with 12 bases between the two germline ends. Here the CDR3 reads CASSQDRAFSNSPLHF. CDR3 coding DNA: TGCGCCAGCAGCCAAGATAGAGCATTTTCTAATTCACCCCTCCACTTT.

The chain links TRBV5-1 to TRBJ1-6; D unclear. Trimming left V 4 bases short and J 3 bases short, with 14 bases between. The CDR3 consists of 16 residues. The germline V gene encodes CDR1 SGHRS and CDR2 YFSETQ. CDR3 residues: CASSLDPRSYNSPLHF. The CDR3 nucleotides read TGCGCCAGCAGCCTCGACCCAAGGAGCTATAATTCACCCCTCCACTTT.

V and J are TRBV7-2 and TRBJ1-2; 10 bases agree with TRBD1. J lost 8 bases, V lost 5 bases, and 8 bases had no gene match. This CDR3 is built from 14 residues. The germline CDR1 and CDR2 sequences are SGHTA and FQGNSA. The CDR3 DNA follows: TGTGCCAGCAGCCCCCGACAGGGGGCGTACGGCTACACCTTC. It yields the protein CASSPRQGAYGYTF.

The CDR3: CASSDSGQGFRRTEAFF. CDR3 coding DNA: TGTGCCAGCAGTGACTCAGGACAGGGTTTTCGAAGAACTGAAGCTTTCTTT. The rearrangement joins TRBV6-4 to TRBJ1-1; 8 nucleotides match TRBD1. The trim removed 0 bases at V and 5 bases at J, leaving 11 bases unmatched. Germline V gene lookup returns CDR1 MRHNA and CDR2 SNTAGT. The CDR3 has 17 residues.

The V call is TRBV6-5, the J call TRBJ2-4; 10 bases line up with TRBD1. Germline V lookup: CDR1 MNHEY, CDR2 SVGAGI. Trimming at V came to 8 bases and at J to 7 bases, leaving 8 bases not matched to a gene. The CDR3 covers 14 residues. CDR3 residues: CASPRGQGRNIQYF. The CDR3 DNA reads as TGTGCCAGCCCCAGGGGACAGGGGAGGAACATTCAGTACTTC.

The chain combines TRBV19 with TRBJ2-1; TRBD2 aligns across 10 bases. Germline assignment: CDR1 LNHDA and CDR2 SQIVND (reference sequence). CDR3 size: 16 residues. J gave up 7 bases and V 0 bases, and 6 bases lay outside the gene matches. CDR3 coding DNA: TGTGCCAGTAGTATAGATCCTAGCGGGAGATTTAATGAGCAGTTCTTC. Translating gives CASSIDPSGRFNEQFF.

The V gene is TRBV20-1, the J gene TRBJ2-4; unclear D gene. Trimming pared 7 bases from V and 6 bases from J, leaving 10 bases between. Per the germline V gene, CDR1 is DFQATT and CDR2 is SNEGSKA (reference sequence). The CDR3 runs to 11 residues. The CDR3 loop is CSVRGTNIQYF. The CDR3, as DNA: TGCAGTGTGAGAGGTACAAACATTCAGTACTTC.

The CDR3 nucleotides are TGTGCCAGCAGCCAGGACAGCTATTCCTCTGGAAACACCATATATTTT. Translated: CASSQDSYSSGNTIYF. The chain couples TRBV9 to TRBJ1-3; a possible D gene is TRBD1 (6 bases). The length of the CDR3 is 16 residues. From germline, CDR1 is SGDLS and CDR2 YYNGEE. The V end lost 4 bases, the J end lost 0 bases, and 14 bases lay between the germline ends.

This clone has only one observation. This chain links TRBV19 with TRBJ2-2; 11 bases agree with TRBD1. The CDR3 consists of 17 residues. Germline V CDR1 and CDR2: LNHDA, SQIVND (reference sequence). Trimming at V came to 4 bases and at J to 4 bases, leaving 8 bases not matched to a gene. The CDR3 loop reads CASSTSGQGAGTGELFF. DNA for the CDR3: TGTGCCAGTAGTACCTCTGGACAGGGGGCTGGCACCGGGGAGCTGTTTTTT. The full variable domain, its missing parts supplied by reference TRBV19 and TRBJ2-2, is DGGITQSPKYLFRKEGQNVTLSCEQNLNHDAMYWYRQDPGQGLRLIYYSQIVNDFQKGDIAEGYSVSREKKESFPLTVTSAQKNPTAFYLCASSTSGQGAGTGELFFGEGSRLTVL.

The rearrangement uses TRBV15 and TRBJ1-6, with TRBD1 identical over 8 bases. The CDR3 is 16 residues long. With 4 bases clipped from V and 7 bases from J, the junction kept 9 bases outside the gene matches. Germline V CDR1 and CDR2: LNHNV, YYDKDF (reference sequence). The CDR3 loop is CATSTIRTGRNSPLHF. The CDR3 coding sequence is TGTGCCACCAGCACTATCCGGACAGGGAGGAATTCACCCCTCCACTTT.

A single count supports this clone. The J gene is TRBJ2-1, the V gene TRBV5-1, with a weak D call TRBD2 (5 bases). Germline assignment: CDR1 SGHRS and CDR2 YFSETQ. Trimming left V 6 bases short and J 5 bases short, with 18 bases between. The CDR3 is made up of 15 amino acids. CDR3 residues: CASKAKSSRDNEQFF. CDR3 DNA: TGCGCCAGCAAAGCAAAATCTAGCAGAGACAATGAGCAGTTCTTC.